The present entry profiles one T cell receptor (beta chain) with its context. Its specificity is unknown. The data derive from a study of blood T cells in healthy people across ages. Study in general: Template switching retrieved approximately one barcoded beta molecule for each two T cells. Study-wide findings and caveats: Unsorted PBMCs blocked a conclusive comparison of naive and antigen-experienced cells.

A J-beta primer mix and a sample-barcoded 5' primer were used in a second PCR of about 7 to 12 cycles. TCRdb analysed the 5' RACE reads with MiXCR anew, one entry per CDR3 protein. The sample consists of some 930,000 distinct CDR3 sequences, 25% to 35% of them appearing once. V gave up 2 bases and J gave up 4 bases, with 22 bases separating them. This CDR3 is 17 amino acids long. Germline CDR1 and CDR2: DFQATT and SNEGSKA (reference sequence). These data are also associated with another study on T cells of mothers and their children. That publication notes: It was related mother-child pairs that showed slightly higher overlap than unrelated pairs, without reaching significance.

The sample taken for sequencing was blood. The TCR was taken from a woman aged 40-49 years in good health. This chain joins TRBV20-1 and TRBJ2-3; D not certain. CDR3 in amino acids: CSARPSSFQPSSDTQYF. The CDR3 DNA is TGCAGTGCTAGACCCTCGTCATTCCAGCCTTCTTCAGATACGCAGTATTTT.